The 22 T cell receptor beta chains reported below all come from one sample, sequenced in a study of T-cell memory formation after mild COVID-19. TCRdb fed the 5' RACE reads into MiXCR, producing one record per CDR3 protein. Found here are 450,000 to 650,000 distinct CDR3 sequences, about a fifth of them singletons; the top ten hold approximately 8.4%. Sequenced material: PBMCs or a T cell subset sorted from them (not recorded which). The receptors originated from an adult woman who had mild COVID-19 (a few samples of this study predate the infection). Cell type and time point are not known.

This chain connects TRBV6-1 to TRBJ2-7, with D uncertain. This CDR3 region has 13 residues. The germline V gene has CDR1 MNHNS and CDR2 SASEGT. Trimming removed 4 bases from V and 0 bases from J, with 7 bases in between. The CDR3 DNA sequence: TGTGCCAGCAGTGCGTGGAGCTCCTACGAGCAGTACTTC. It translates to CASSAWSSYEQYF.

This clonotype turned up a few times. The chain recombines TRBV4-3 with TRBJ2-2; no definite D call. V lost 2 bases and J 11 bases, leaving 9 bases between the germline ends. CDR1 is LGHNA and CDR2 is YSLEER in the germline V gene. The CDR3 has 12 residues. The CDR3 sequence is CASSQLPSELFF. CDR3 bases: TGCGCCAGCAGCCAATTGCCATCCGAGCTGTTTTTT.

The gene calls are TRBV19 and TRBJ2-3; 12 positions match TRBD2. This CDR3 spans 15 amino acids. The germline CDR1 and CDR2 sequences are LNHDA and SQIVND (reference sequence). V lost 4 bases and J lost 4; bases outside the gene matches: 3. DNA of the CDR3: TGTGCCAGTAGTAGGACTAGCGGGACTCCAGATACGCAGTATTTT. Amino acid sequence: CASSRTSGTPDTQYF.

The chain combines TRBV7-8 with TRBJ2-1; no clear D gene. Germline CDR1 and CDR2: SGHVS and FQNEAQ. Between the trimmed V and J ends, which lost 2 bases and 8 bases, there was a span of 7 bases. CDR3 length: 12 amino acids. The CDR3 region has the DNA TGTGCCAGCAGCTTACAGCGAGATGAGCAGTTCTTC. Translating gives CASSLQRDEQFF.

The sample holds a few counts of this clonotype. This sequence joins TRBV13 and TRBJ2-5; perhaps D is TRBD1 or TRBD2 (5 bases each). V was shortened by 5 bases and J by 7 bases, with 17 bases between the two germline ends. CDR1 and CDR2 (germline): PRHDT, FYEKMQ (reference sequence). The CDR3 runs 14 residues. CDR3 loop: CASSPGTGTGTQYF. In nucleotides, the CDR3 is TGTGCCAGCAGCCCCGGGACGGGGACCGGGACCCAGTACTTC. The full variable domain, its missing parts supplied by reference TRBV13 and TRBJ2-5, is AAGVIQSPRHLIKEKRETATLKCYPIPRHDTVYWYQQGPGQDPQFLISFYEKMQSDKGSIPDRFSAQQFSDYHSELNMSSLELGDSALYFCASSPGTGTGTQYFGPGTRLLVL.

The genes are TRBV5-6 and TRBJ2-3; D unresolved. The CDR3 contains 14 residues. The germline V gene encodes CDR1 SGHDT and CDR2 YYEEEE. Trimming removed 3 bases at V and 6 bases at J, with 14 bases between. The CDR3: CASSSVTFGDTQYF. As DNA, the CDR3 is TGTGCCAGCAGCTCCGTAACTTTTGGGGATACGCAGTATTTT.

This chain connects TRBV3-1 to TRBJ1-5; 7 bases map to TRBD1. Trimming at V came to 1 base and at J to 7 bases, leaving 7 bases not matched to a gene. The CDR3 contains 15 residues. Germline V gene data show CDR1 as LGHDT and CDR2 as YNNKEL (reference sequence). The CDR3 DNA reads TGTGCCAGCAGCCAAGGGCCAGGGGGTGGGCAGCCCCAGCATTTT. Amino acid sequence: CASSQGPGGGQPQHF.

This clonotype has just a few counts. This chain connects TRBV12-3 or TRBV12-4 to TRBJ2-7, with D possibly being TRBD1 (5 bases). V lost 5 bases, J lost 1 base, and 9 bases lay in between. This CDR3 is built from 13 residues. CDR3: CASSRRVSYEQYF. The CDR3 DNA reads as TGTGCCAGCAGTCGCAGGGTGTCCTACGAGCAGTACTTC.

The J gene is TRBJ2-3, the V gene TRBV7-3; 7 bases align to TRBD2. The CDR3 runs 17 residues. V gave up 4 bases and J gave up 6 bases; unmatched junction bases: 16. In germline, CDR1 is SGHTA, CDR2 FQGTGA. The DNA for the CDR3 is TGTGCCAGCAGCTCTATAGCATGGAGCGGCGGGAGTGATACGCAGTATTTT. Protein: CASSSIAWSGGSDTQYF.

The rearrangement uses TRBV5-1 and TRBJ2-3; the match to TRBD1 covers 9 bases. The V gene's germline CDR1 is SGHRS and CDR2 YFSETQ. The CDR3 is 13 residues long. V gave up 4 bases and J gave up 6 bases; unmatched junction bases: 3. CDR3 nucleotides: TGCGCCAGCAGCGGACAGGGGTGGGATACGCAGTATTTT. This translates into CASSGQGWDTQYF.

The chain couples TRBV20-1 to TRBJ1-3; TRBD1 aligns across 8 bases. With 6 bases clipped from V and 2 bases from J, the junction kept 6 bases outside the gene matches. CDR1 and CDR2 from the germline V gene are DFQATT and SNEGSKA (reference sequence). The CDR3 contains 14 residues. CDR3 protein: CSAGRTGTGNTIYF. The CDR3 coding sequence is TGCAGTGCCGGACGGACAGGGACTGGAAACACCATATATTTT.

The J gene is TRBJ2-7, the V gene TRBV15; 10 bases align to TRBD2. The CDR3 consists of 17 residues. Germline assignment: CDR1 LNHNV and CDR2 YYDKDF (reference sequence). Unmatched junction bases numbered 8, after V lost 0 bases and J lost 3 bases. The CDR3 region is CATSRELAGRKHYEQYF. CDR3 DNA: TGTGCCACCAGCAGAGAACTAGCGGGAAGAAAACACTACGAGCAGTACTTC.

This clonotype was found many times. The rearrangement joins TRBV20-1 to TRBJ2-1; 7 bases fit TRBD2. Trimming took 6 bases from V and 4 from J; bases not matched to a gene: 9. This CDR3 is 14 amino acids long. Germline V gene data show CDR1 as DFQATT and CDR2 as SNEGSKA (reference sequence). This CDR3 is CSATIAGTYNEQFF. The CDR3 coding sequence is TGCAGTGCCACGATAGCGGGTACATACAATGAGCAGTTCTTC.

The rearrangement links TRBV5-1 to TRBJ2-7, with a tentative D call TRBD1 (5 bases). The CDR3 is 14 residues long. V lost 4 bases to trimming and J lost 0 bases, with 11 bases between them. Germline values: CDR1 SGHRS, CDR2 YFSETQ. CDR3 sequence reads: CASSPLDSSYEQYF. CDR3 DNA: TGCGCCAGCAGCCCATTAGACAGCTCCTACGAGCAGTACTTC.

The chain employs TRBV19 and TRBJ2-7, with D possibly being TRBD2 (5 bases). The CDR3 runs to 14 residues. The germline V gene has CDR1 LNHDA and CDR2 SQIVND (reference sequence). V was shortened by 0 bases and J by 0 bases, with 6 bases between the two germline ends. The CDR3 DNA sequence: TGTGCCAGTAGTATAGATGACTACTCCTACGAGCAGTACTTC. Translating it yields CASSIDDYSYEQYF.

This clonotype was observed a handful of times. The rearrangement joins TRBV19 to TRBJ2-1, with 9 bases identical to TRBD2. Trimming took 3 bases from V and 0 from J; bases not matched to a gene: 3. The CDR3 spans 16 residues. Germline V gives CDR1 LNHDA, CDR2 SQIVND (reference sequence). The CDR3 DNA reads TGTGCCAGTAGTATGAGCGGGGGGAGCTCCTACAATGAGCAGTTCTTC. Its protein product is CASSMSGGSSYNEQFF.

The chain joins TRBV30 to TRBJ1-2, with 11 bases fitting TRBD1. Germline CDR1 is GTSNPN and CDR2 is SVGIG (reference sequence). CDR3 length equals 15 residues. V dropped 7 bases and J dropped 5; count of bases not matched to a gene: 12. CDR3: CALMMDRGRGYGYTF. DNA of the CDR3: TGTGCCTTAATGATGGACAGGGGGCGTGGATATGGCTACACCTTC.

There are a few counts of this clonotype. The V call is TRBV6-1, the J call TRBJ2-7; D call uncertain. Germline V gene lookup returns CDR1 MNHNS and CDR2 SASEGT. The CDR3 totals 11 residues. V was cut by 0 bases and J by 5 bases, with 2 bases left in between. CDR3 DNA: TGTGCCAGCAGTGAAGCGAACGAGCAGTACTTC. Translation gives CASSEANEQYF.

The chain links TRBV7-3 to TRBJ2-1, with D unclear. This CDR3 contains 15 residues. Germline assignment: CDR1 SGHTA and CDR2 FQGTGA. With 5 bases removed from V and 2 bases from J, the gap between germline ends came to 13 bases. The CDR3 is CASSPPLGAYNEQFF. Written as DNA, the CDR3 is TGTGCCAGCAGCCCCCCCCTCGGAGCCTACAATGAGCAGTTCTTC.

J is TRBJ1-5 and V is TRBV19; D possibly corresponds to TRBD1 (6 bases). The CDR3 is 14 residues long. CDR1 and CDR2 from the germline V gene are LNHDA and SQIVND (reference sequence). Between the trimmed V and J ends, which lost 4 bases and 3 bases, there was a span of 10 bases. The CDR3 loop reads CASSTRTVNQPQHF. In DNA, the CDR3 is TGTGCCAGTAGTACACGGACAGTCAATCAGCCCCAGCATTTT.

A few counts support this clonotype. CDR3 amino acids: CASSTTNTEAFF. The CDR3 DNA sequence: TGTGCCAGCAGTACTACGAACACTGAAGCTTTCTTT. The genes are TRBV25-1 and TRBJ1-1; D gene unclear. The ends were cut back, 5 bases at V and 1 base at J, with 5 bases in the middle. CDR3 length: 12 amino acids. From germline, CDR1 is MGHDK and CDR2 SYGVNS.

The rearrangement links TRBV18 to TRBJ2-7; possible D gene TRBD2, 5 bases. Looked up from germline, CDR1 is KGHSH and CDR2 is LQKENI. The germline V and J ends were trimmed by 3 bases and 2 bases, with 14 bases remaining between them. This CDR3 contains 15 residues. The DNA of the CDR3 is TGTGCCAGCTCACCCGGTGGTAGCGCTACCTACGAGCAGTACTTC. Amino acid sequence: CASSPGGSATYEQYF.